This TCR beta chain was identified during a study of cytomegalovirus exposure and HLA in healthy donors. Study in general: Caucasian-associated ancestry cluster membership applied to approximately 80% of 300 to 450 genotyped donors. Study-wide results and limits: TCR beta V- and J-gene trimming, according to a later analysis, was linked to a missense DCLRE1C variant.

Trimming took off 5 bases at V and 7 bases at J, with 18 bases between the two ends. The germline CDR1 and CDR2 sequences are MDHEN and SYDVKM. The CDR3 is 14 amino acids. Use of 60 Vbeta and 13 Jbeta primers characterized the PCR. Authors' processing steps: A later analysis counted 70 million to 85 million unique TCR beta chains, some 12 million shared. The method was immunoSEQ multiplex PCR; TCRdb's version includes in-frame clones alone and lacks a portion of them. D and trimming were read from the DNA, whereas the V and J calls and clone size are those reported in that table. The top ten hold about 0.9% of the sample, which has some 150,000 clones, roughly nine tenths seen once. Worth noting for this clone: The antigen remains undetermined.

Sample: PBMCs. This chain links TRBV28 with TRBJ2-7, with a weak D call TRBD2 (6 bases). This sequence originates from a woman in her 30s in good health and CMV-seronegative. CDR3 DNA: TGTGCCAGCAGTCCTACCCGAGAGGCGGGGGAGCAGTACTTC. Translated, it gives CASSPTREAGEQYF.